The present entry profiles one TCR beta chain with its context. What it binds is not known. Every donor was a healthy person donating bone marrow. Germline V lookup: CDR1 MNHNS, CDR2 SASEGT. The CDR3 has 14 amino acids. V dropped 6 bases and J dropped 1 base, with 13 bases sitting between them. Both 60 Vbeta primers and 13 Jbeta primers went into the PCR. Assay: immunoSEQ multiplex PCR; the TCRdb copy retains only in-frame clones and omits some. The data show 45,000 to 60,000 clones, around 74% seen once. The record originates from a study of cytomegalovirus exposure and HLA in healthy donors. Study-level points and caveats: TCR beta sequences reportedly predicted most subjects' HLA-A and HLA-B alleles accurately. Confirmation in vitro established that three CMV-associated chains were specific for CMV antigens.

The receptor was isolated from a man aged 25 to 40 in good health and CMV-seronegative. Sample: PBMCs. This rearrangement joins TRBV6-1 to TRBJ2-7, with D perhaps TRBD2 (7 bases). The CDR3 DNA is TGTGCCAGCAGCAAGGGGGGGACATCCTACGAGCAGTACTTC. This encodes CASSKGGTSYEQYF.